This T cell receptor beta chain was profiled in a study of T-cell memory formation after mild COVID-19. The germline CDR1 and CDR2 sequences are SQVTM and ANQGSEA. This CDR3 comprises 13 residues. The V end lost 3 bases, the J end lost 0 bases, and 5 bases lay between the germline ends. This clonotype was counted at least ten times. In TCRdb, the 5' RACE reads were re-called with MiXCR into one record per CDR3 protein. Among around 140,000 distinct CDR3 sequences listed, 6% to 7% were seen once. The chain couples TRBV29-1 to TRBJ2-2; D is undetermined. The receptor comes from an adult woman who had mild COVID-19 (a few samples of this study predate the infection). Cell type and time point are not known. The material sequenced was PBMCs or a T cell subset sorted from them (not recorded which). CDR3 sequence: CSVDTTNTGELFF. CDR3 coding DNA: TGCAGCGTTGATACAACGAACACCGGGGAGCTGTTTTTT.